Each of the 24 T cell receptor beta chains below was sequenced from the same sample in a study of T cells in tuberculosis. Profiling relied on immunoSEQ multiplex PCR, and the TCRdb table lists in-frame clones only, not all of them. The sample contains approximately 30,000 clones, roughly 85% of which appear only once. Time point here: new active TB diagnosis, blood taken before or within 7 days of starting treatment. This specimen consisted of PBMCs, obtained at tuberculosis diagnosis. Receptors were obtained from an adult with tuberculosis.

J is TRBJ2-3 and V is TRBV25-1, with 13 bases identical to TRBD2. CDR1 is MGHDK and CDR2 is SYGVNS in the germline V gene. The CDR3 runs to 17 residues. The junction had 6 bases not matched to a gene; V was cut back by 1 base and J by 5 bases. CDR3 sequence reads: CASSEFRGLAGIDTQYF. As DNA, the CDR3 is TGTGCCAGCAGTGAATTCAGGGGACTAGCGGGAATAGATACGCAGTATTTT.

The chain employs TRBV7-8 and TRBJ2-3, with 7 nucleotides matching TRBD1. Trimming cost V 7 bases and J 0 bases; bases outside gene matches: 13. This CDR3 has 17 amino acids. Looked up from germline, CDR1 is SGHVS and CDR2 is FQNEAQ. As DNA, the CDR3 is TGTGCCAGCACCACGGGTAGGGGGCCCTCTAGCACAGATACGCAGTATTTT. This sequence encodes CASTTGRGPSSTDTQYF.

In DNA form, the CDR3 reads TGTGCCAGCACCCTGTACAATGAGCAGTTCTTC. Translation gives CASTLYNEQFF. V gene TRBV28 combines with J gene TRBJ2-1; D remains unclear. V gave up 7 bases and J gave up 4 bases, with 5 bases separating them. The length of the CDR3 is 11 residues. Germline CDR1 is MDHEN and CDR2 is SYDVKM.

The genes are TRBV10-3 and TRBJ2-2; TRBD2 aligns across 11 bases. The trim removed 2 bases at V and 6 bases at J, leaving 11 bases unmatched. This CDR3 contains 18 residues. From germline, CDR1 is ENHRY and CDR2 SYGVKD. CDR3 residues: CAISERTSGFNEAGELFF. DNA of the CDR3: TGTGCCATCAGTGAGAGGACTAGCGGGTTTAATGAGGCCGGGGAGCTGTTTTTT.

The chain combines TRBV28 with TRBJ2-3, with 7 nucleotides matching TRBD2. CDR3 size: 14 residues. The germline CDR1 and CDR2 sequences are MDHEN and SYDVKM. The J segment lost 5 bases and the V segment lost 10 bases, leaving 12 bases of the junction unmatched. CDR3 in amino acids: CAILPSGAGDTQYF. DNA of the CDR3: TGTGCCATCCTCCCTAGCGGCGCAGGAGATACGCAGTATTTT.

This clone was recorded once. The chain couples TRBV2 to TRBJ1-6; 9 nucleotides agree with TRBD1. Germline V gene lookup returns CDR1 SNHLY and CDR2 FYNNEI. The CDR3 totals 14 residues. V lost 5 bases to trimming and J lost 8 bases; unmatched junction nucleotides: 4. This chain's CDR3 is CASSPRTGDSPLHF. The CDR3 DNA reads TGTGCCAGCAGTCCTAGGACAGGGGATTCACCCCTCCACTTT.

The chain couples TRBV4-2 to TRBJ2-5, with D possibly being TRBD2 (5 bases). The germline V gene encodes CDR1 LGHNA and CDR2 YNFKEQ. The V and J ends lost 3 bases and 2 bases respectively, with 16 bases between them. The CDR3 is made up of 16 amino acids. The chain's CDR3 is CASSHTSQRRQETQYF. For the CDR3, the DNA is TGTGCCAGCAGCCACACGTCCCAGCGGAGACAAGAGACCCAGTACTTC.

This clone was seen once. The chain employs TRBV10-3 and TRBJ1-2; 8 bases map to TRBD1. The V gene end was trimmed by 10 bases and the J gene end by 6 bases; junction bases not matched to a gene: 10. The CDR3 is made up of 13 amino acids. The germline gives CDR1 ENHRY, CDR2 SYGVKD. CDR3 amino acids: CATSRDRNDGYTF. CDR3 nucleotides: TGTGCCACGTCCCGGGACAGGAATGATGGCTACACCTTC.

The CDR3 protein is CASRPGFRPTDTQYF. CDR3 nucleotides: TGTGCCAGCAGGCCAGGGTTCCGGCCTACAGATACGCAGTATTTT. The chain joins TRBV5-6 to TRBJ2-3; the D gene is possibly TRBD1 (5 bases). The V gene's germline CDR1 is SGHDT and CDR2 YYEEEE. The CDR3 length is 15 residues. The V end was cut by 5 bases, the J end by 3 bases, with 16 bases between.

The rearrangement joins TRBV6-5 to TRBJ1-3; 10 bases map to TRBD1. Germline loops: CDR1 MNHEY, CDR2 SVGAGI. CDR3 length equals 15 residues. V lost 6 bases and J lost 2; bases outside the gene matches: 4. CDR3 in DNA: TGTGCCAGCAGCTATGGACAGGGGGCTGGAAACACCATATATTTT. Translating gives CASSYGQGAGNTIYF.

This clone showed up just once. This chain joins TRBV6-5 and TRBJ2-7; tentatively, D is TRBD2 (5 bases). The CDR3 runs to 15 residues. V lost 6 bases, J lost 0 bases, and 15 bases lay in between. The germline V gene encodes CDR1 MNHEY and CDR2 SVGAGI. In DNA, the CDR3 is TGTGCCAGCAGCTCCCCGCCCAGCGGCTCCTACGAGCAGTACTTC. It encodes CASSSPPSGSYEQYF.

This chain links TRBV6-1 with TRBJ2-2; possibly TRBD2 for D (5 bases). CDR3 length equals 14 residues. Germline assignment: CDR1 MNHNS and CDR2 SASEGT. Trimming cost V 2 bases and J 6 bases, with 10 bases left between them. The CDR3 protein is CASSEFRGAGELFF. In DNA, the CDR3 is TGTGCCAGCAGTGAATTCCGGGGAGCCGGGGAGCTGTTTTTT.

The chain employs TRBV19 and TRBJ2-3; D possibly corresponds to TRBD2 (6 bases). Trimming removed 3 bases at V and 5 bases at J, with 6 bases between. The length of the CDR3 is 12 residues. The germline V gene encodes CDR1 LNHDA and CDR2 SQIVND (reference sequence). This CDR3 is CASSMEGDTQYF. CDR3 in DNA: TGTGCCAGTAGTATGGAGGGAGATACGCAGTATTTT.

The V call is TRBV5-1, the J call TRBJ2-7, with 9 bases that match TRBD2. Trimming removed 0 bases from V and 0 bases from J; junction bases left unmatched: 4. This CDR3 is 16 amino acids long. CDR1 SGHRS and CDR2 YFSETQ come from the germline V gene. CDR3 bases: TGCGCCAGCAGCTTGGCCCCTAGCGGGGCCTCCTACGAGCAGTACTTC. It codes for CASSLAPSGASYEQYF.

The chain carries TRBV5-6 and TRBJ1-1; D remains unclear. The V end was cut by 0 bases, the J end by 6 bases, with 9 bases between. From germline, CDR1 is SGHDT and CDR2 YYEEEE. The CDR3 extends over 13 amino acids. In nucleotides, the CDR3 is TGTGCCAGCAGCTTGGTCCCAAGCCCTGAAGCTTTCTTT. Its protein product is CASSLVPSPEAFF.

The rearrangement links TRBV28 to TRBJ2-5, with D maybe TRBD2 (6 bases). V lost 2 bases to trimming and J lost 5 bases, with 15 bases between them. In germline, CDR1 is MDHEN, CDR2 SYDVKM. The CDR3 runs 15 residues. CDR3 bases: TGTGCCAGCAGTTTAGTAGCGGCCACTGGGGAGACCCAGTACTTC. Protein sequence: CASSLVAATGETQYF.

V and J are TRBV28 and TRBJ2-6; 7 nucleotides align to TRBD2. The CDR3 sequence is 16 residues long. J was trimmed by 0 bases and V by 4 bases; bases with no gene match: 3. The V gene's germline CDR1 is MDHEN and CDR2 SYDVKM. CDR3 nucleotides: TGTGCCAGCAGTTGGGGCGGGAGCTCTGGGGCCAACGTCCTGACTTTC. Encoded protein: CASSWGGSSGANVLTF.

The J gene is TRBJ2-1, the V gene TRBV30; 9 positions match TRBD2. Trimming cost V 1 base and J 4 bases; bases outside gene matches: 5. The CDR3 consists of 15 residues. Germline V gene sequence: CDR1 GTSNPN, CDR2 SVGIG (reference sequence). This CDR3 is CAWSDLAGLYNEQFF. CDR3 in DNA: TGTGCCTGGAGTGACCTAGCGGGACTATACAATGAGCAGTTCTTC.

This chain connects TRBV10-3 to TRBJ2-1; D is uncertain. This CDR3 spans 12 amino acids. Germline CDR1 ENHRY, CDR2 SYGVKD. V was shortened by 8 bases and J by 5 bases, with 10 bases between the two germline ends. The CDR3 DNA reads as TGTGCCATCTCTAAAGAGGACAATGAGCAGTTCTTC. It yields the protein CAISKEDNEQFF.

The DNA of the CDR3 is TGTGCCAGCTCACCACTTATGGGAGGAGACACTGAAGCTTTCTTT. Protein sequence: CASSPLMGGDTEAFF. The chain is built from TRBV18 and TRBJ1-1; D is uncertain. The CDR3 is 15 residues long. With 1 base removed from V and 3 bases from J, the gap between germline ends came to 12 bases. Germline-derived CDR1 and CDR2 are KGHSH and LQKENI.

In its sample, this clone was seen once. The V call is TRBV28, the J call TRBJ1-2; D ambiguous. The V end was cut by 4 bases, the J end by 10 bases, with 13 bases between. The CDR3 covers 12 residues. Per germline, CDR1 MDHEN and CDR2 SYDVKM. The DNA of the CDR3 is TGTGCCAGCAGTTCCACCTGGGAGGACTACACCTTC. Protein: CASSSTWEDYTF.

This chain joins TRBV6-5 and TRBJ2-2; D is ambiguous. Looked up from germline, CDR1 is MNHEY and CDR2 is SVGAGI. Deletions cut 6 bases from V and 0 bases from J, with 11 bases between. The CDR3 is 15 amino acids. The CDR3: CASSDSTSNTGELFF. As DNA, the CDR3 is TGTGCCAGCAGCGATTCGACATCGAACACCGGGGAGCTGTTTTTT.

The chain links TRBV5-1 to TRBJ1-1; TRBD1 might be the D (6 bases). Trimming removed 8 bases from V and 4 bases from J, with 18 bases in between. Germline V gene lookup returns CDR1 SGHRS and CDR2 YFSETQ. The length of the CDR3 is 14 residues. This chain's CDR3 is CASKEQGGGTEAFF. In DNA, the CDR3 is TGCGCCAGTAAGGAACAGGGAGGGGGCACTGAAGCTTTCTTT.

The V gene is TRBV4-2, the J gene TRBJ2-3; 7 bases align to TRBD1. Trimming removed 1 base from V and 4 bases from J; junction bases left unmatched: 11. Germline assignment: CDR1 LGHNA and CDR2 YNFKEQ. The CDR3 is made up of 17 amino acids. CDR3 nucleotides: TGTGCCAGCAGCCAAGTCCGGACAGGTAGGCGTGCAGATACGCAGTATTTT. This sequence encodes CASSQVRTGRRADTQYF.